This TCR beta chain was found in a study of T cells in Graves' hyperthyroidism and ophthalmopathy. Study-wide points: Classification by a 13 V-J model distinguished ophthalmopathy from stable hyperthyroidism.

Regions amplified from RNA transcripts were the TCR beta CDR3 regions. RT-PCR in the first round (using the HTBI primer set) targeted the TCR CDR3. TCRdb reprocessed the multiplex PCR reads with MiXCR, giving one entry per CDR3 protein. The sample shows roughly 520,000 distinct CDR3 sequences, 24% of them seen only once. This CDR3 has 15 residues. The V segment lost 0 bases and the J segment 5 bases; nucleotides outside the gene matches: 6. In germline, CDR1 is ENHRY, CDR2 SYGVKD. About this clonotype: Antigen unknown.

This sequence was found in a woman in her 30s with Graves' ophthalmopathy. Sequenced sample: blood. This chain links TRBV10-3 with TRBJ2-5, with 7 bases matching TRBD1. Here the CDR3 DNA reads TGTGCCATCAGTGAGTCACAGGGGTCGGCGGAGACCCAGTACTTC. Translated, it gives CAISESQGSAETQYF.